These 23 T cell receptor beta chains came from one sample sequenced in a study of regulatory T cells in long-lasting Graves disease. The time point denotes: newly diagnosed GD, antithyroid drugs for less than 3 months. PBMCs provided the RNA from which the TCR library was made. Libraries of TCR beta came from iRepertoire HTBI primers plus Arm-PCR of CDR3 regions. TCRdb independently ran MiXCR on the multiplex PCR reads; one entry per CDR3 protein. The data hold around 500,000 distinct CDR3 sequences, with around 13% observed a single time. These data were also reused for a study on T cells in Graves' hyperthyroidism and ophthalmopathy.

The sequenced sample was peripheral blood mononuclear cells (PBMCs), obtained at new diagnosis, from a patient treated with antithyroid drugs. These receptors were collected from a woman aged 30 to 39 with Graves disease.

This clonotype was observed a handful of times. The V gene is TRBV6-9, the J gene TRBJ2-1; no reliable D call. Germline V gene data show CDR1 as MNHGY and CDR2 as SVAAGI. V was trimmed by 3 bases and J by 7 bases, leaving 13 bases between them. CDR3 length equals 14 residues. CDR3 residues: CASSYSPDKNEQFF. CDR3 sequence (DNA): TGTGCCAGCAGTTACTCCCCAGATAAGAATGAGCAGTTCTTC.

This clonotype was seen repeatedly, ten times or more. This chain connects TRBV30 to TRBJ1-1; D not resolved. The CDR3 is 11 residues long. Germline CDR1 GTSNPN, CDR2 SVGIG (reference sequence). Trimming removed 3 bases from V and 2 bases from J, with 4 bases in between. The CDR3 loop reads CAWRRNTEAFF. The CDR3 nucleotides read TGTGCCTGGAGGAGAAACACTGAAGCTTTCTTT.

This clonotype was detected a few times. CDR3 DNA sequence: TGCGCCAGCAGCCAAAACACAGGGGGCAGCAATCAGCCCCAGCATTTT. Translation gives CASSQNTGGSNQPQHF. The rearrangement joins TRBV4-3 to TRBJ1-5; TRBD1 agrees at 9 bases. The CDR3 is 16 residues long. Germline CDR1 is LGHNA and CDR2 is YSLEER. V was pared by 2 bases and J by 1 base, with 3 bases of the junction left unmatched.

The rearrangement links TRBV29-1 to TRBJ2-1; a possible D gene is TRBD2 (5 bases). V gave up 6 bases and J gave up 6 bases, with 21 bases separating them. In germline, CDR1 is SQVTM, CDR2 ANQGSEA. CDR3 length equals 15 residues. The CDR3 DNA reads TGCAGCGTGCTCCCCAGAACTTGGGAGAGCAATGAGCAGTTCTTC. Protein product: CSVLPRTWESNEQFF.

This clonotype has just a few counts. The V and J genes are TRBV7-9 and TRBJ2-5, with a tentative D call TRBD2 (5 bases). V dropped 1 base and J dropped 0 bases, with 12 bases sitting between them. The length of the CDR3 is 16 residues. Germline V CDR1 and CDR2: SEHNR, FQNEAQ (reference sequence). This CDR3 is CASSLVAWGHQETQYF. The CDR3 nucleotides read TGTGCCAGCAGCTTAGTAGCGTGGGGTCACCAAGAGACCCAGTACTTC. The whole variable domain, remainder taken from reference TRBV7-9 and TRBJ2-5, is DTGVSQNPRHKITKRGQNVTFRCDPISEHNRLYWYRQTLGQGPEFLTYFQNEAQLEKSRLLSDRFSAERPKGSFSTLEIQRTEQGDSAMYLCASSLVAWGHQETQYFGPGTRLLVL.

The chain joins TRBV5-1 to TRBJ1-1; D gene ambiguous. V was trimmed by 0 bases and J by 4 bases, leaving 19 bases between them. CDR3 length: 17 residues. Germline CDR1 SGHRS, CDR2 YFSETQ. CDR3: CASSLGPGPRAPTEAFF. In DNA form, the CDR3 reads TGCGCCAGCAGCTTGGGTCCGGGCCCACGGGCCCCCACTGAAGCTTTCTTT.

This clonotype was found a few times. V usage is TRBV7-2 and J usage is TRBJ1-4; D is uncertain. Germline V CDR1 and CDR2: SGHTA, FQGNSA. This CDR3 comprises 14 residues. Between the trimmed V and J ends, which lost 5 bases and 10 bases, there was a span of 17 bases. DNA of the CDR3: TGTGCCAGCAGCCTTCCCCCCCCAGTAGGAAAACTGTTTTTT. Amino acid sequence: CASSLPPPVGKLFF. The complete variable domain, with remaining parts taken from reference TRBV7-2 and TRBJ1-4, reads GAGVSQSPSNKVTEKGKDVELRCDPISGHTALYWYRQSLGQGLEFLIYFQGNSAPDKSGLPSDRFSAERTGGSVSTLTIQRTQQEDSAVYLCASSLPPPVGKLFFGSGTQLSVL.

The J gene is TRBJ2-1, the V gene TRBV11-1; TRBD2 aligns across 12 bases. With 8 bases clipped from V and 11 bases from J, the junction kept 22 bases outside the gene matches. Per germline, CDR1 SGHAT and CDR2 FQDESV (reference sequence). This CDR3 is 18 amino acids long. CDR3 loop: CASRARTGLAGSLIKQFF. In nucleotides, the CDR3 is TGTGCCAGCCGAGCCAGGACAGGACTAGCGGGAAGCCTAATAAAGCAGTTCTTC.

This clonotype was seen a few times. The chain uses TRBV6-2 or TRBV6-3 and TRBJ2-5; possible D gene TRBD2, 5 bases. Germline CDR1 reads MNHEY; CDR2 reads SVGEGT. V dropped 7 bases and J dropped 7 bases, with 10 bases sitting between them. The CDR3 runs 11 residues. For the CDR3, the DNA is TGTGCCAGCAAGGACTTCGGGACCCAGTACTTC. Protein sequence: CASKDFGTQYF.

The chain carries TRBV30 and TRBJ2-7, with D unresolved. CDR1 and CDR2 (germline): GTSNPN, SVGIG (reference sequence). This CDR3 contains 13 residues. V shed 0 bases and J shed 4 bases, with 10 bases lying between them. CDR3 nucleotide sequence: TGTGCCTGGAGTGTAAGTCCGCCTTACGAGCAGTACTTC. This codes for CAWSVSPPYEQYF.

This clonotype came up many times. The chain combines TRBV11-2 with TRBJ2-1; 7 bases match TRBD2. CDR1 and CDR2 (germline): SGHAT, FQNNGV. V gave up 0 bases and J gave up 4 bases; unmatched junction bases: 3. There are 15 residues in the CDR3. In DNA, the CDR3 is TGTGCCAGCAGCTTAGACCACGGGGGGTACAATGAGCAGTTCTTC. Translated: CASSLDHGGYNEQFF. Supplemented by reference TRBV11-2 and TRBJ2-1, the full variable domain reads EAGVAQSPRYKIIEKRQSVAFWCNPISGHATLYWYQQILGQGPKLLIQFQNNGVVDDSQLPKDRFSAERLKGVDSTLKIQPAKLEDSAVYLCASSLDHGGYNEQFFGPGTRLTVL.

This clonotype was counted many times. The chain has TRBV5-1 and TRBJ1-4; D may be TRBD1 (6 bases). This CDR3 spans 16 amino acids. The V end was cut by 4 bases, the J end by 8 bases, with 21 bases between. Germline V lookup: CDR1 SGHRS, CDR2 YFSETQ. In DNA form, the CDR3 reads TGCGCCAGCAGCCCCGGGACACCAAGGGGAGCCGAAAAACTGTTTTTT. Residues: CASSPGTPRGAEKLFF.

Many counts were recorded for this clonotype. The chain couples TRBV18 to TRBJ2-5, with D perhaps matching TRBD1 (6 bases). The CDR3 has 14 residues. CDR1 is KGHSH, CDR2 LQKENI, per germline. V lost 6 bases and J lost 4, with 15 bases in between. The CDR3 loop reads CASSQAGEAETQYF. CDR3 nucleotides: TGTGCCAGCTCGCAAGCAGGGGAAGCAGAGACCCAGTACTTC. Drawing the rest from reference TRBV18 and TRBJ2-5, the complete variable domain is NAGVMQNPRHLVRRRGQEARLRCSPMKGHSHVYWYRQLPEEGLKFMVYLQKENIIDESGMPKERFSAEFPKEGPSILRIQQVVRGDSAAYFCASSQAGEAETQYFGPGTRLLVL.

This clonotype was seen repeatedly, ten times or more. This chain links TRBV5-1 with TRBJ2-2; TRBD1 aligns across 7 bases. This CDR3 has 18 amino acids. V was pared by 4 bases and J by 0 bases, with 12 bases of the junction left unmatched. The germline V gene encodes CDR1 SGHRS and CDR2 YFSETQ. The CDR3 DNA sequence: TGCGCCAGCAGCAAGGGACAGCTCTCCTTTGCGAACACCGGGGAGCTGTTTTTT. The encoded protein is CASSKGQLSFANTGELFF.

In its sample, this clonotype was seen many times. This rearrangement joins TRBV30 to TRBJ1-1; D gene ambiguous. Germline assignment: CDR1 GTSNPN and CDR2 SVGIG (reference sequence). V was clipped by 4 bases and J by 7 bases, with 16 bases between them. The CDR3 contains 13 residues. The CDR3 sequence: CAWNVLWGGEAFF. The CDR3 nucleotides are TGTGCCTGGAACGTCCTCTGGGGTGGTGAAGCTTTCTTT.

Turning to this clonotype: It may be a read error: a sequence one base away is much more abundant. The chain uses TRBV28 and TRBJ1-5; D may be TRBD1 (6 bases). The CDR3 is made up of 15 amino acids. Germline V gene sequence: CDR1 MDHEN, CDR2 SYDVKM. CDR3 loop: CASSFGGVGDQPRHF. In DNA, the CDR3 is TGTGCCAGCAGTTTTGGGGGCGTTGGGGATCAGCCCCGGCATTTT.

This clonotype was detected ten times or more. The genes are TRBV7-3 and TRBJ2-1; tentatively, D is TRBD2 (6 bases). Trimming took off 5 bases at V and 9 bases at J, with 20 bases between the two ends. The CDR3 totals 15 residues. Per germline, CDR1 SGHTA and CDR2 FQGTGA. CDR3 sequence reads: CASSQERVGMGEQFF. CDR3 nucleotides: TGTGCCAGCAGCCAGGAGCGGGTGGGGATGGGTGAGCAGTTCTTC.

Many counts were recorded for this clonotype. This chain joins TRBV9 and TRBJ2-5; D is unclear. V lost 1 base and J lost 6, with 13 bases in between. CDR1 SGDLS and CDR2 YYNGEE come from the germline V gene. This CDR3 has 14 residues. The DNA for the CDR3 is TGTGCCAGCAGCGTAAACTCAAGAGGAAAGACCCAGTACTTC. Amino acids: CASSVNSRGKTQYF.

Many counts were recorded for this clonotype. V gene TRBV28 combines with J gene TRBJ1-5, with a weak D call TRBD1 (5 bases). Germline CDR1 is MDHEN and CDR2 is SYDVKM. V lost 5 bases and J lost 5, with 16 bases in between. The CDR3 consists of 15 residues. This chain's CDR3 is CASSPSGGGHQPQHF. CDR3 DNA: TGTGCCAGCAGTCCCTCCGGGGGGGGACATCAGCCCCAGCATTTT.

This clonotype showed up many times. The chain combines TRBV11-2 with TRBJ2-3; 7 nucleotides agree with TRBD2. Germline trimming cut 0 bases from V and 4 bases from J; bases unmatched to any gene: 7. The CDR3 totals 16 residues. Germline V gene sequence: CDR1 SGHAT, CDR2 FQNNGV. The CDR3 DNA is TGTGCCAGCAGCTTAGATAGGGCGGGAGCCCCAGATACGCAGTATTTT. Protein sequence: CASSLDRAGAPDTQYF.

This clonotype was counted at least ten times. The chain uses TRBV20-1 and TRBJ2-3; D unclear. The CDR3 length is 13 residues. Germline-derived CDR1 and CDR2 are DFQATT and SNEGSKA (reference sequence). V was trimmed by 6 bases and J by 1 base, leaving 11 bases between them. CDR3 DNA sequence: TGCAGTGCCCCGGGCTCAGGCACAGATACGCAGTATTTT. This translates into CSAPGSGTDTQYF.

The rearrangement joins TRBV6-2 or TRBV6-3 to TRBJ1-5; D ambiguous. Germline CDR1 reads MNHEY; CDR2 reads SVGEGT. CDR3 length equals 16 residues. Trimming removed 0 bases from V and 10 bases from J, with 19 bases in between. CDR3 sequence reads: CASSYSRFLGAHPQHF. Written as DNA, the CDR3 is TGTGCCAGCAGTTACTCGAGATTCTTGGGCGCACATCCCCAGCATTTT.

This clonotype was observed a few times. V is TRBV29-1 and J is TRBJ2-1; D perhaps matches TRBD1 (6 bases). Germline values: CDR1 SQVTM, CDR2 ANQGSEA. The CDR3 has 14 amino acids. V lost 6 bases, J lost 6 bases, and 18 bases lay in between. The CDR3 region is CSVDKGHPGNEQFF. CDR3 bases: TGCAGCGTAGACAAGGGACACCCGGGCAATGAGCAGTTCTTC.